This T cell receptor (beta chain) appears in the sequencing data of a study of blood T cells in healthy people across ages. Study-wide findings and caveats: From one million sequenced T cells, diversity estimates were lower bounds. Both naive CD4+ cell counts and diversity were greater in long-lived donors than in aged donors. Older age went with lower TCR beta diversity per million T cells, in a roughly linear way.

Primed by a sample-barcoded 5' primer and a J-beta primer mix, a second PCR proceeded for roughly 6 to 12 cycles. Using its own MiXCR run on the 5' RACE reads, TCRdb lists one record per CDR3 protein. Of hundreds of thousands of distinct CDR3 sequences listed, roughly 64% were seen once; the top ten hold over 20%. Remarks on this clonotype: Its antigen is undetermined.

There were at least 6 micrograms of total RNA extracted from every sample. The CDR3 spans 14 residues. Deletions cut 10 bases from V and 4 bases from J, with 20 bases between. The V gene's germline CDR1 is MNHEY and CDR2 SMNVEV (reference sequence). This sequence originates from a man aged 25 to 40 in good health. The chain employs TRBV27 and TRBJ2-7; D assignment may be TRBD1 or TRBD2 (7 bases each). Sequencing used blood. CDR3 sequence (DNA): TGTGCCACCGGGAGCGGGACAGATTCTTACGAGCAGTACTTC. It yields the protein CATGSGTDSYEQYF.